The sequence of this T cell receptor beta chain was determined in a study of siplizumab effects on memory and regulatory T cells. The study, taken as a whole, reports: Siplizumab gave mappable alloreactive CD4+ clones an average Treg-derived fraction of under 75%, against around 29% in controls. Most alloreactive clones went unmapped to unstimulated subsets; only a minor fraction mapped.

The method was immunoSEQ multiplex PCR; TCRdb's version includes in-frame clones alone and lacks a portion of them. The sample carries some 100,000 clones, roughly 93% recorded once. Notes on this clone: The antigen remains undetermined.

This CDR3 region has 13 residues. V was clipped by 6 bases and J by 4 bases, with 13 bases between them. Per the germline V gene, CDR1 is SGHAT and CDR2 is FQDESV (reference sequence). The TCR comes from a human donor in good health. The sample taken for sequencing was CD8+ T cells sorted from blood. This sequence joins TRBV11-1 and TRBJ2-7; D possibly uses TRBD1 or TRBD2 (5 bases each). CDR3 in amino acids: CASRERGKYEQYF. The CDR3 DNA sequence: TGTGCCAGCAGGGAGAGGGGTAAATACGAGCAGTACTTC. The variable domain in full, completed from reference TRBV11-1 and TRBJ2-7, reads EAEVAQSPRYKITEKSQAVAFWCDPISGHATLYWYRQILGQGPELLVQFQDESVVDDSQLPKDRFSAERLKGVDSTLKIQPAELGDSAMYLCASRERGKYEQYFGPGTRLTVT.